A single sample is the source of the 12 T cell receptor beta chains below, sequenced in a study of cytomegalovirus exposure and HLA in healthy donors. PCR involved 60 Vbeta and 13 Jbeta primers. Only in-frame clones appear in the TCRdb table, and some are missing; sequencing was by immunoSEQ multiplex PCR. Of about 140,000 clones listed, about 80% were seen once; the top ten hold over 2%. Sequencing was carried out using PBMCs. The source of these receptors is a young woman in good health and CMV-seropositive.

This rearrangement joins TRBV11-2 to TRBJ2-7; tentative D call: TRBD1 (6 bases). The germline V and J ends were trimmed by 2 bases and 0 bases, with 14 bases remaining between them. Germline CDR1 reads SGHAT; CDR2 reads FQNNGV. This CDR3 contains 16 residues. For the CDR3, the DNA is TGTGCCAGCAGCTTATCCGGACAGCGAAACTCCTACGAGCAGTACTTC. This translates into CASSLSGQRNSYEQYF.

In this sample, this clone turned up a few times. The chain carries TRBV2 and TRBJ2-3; 7 bases line up with TRBD2. This CDR3 contains 15 residues. V dropped 3 bases and J dropped 3; count of bases not matched to a gene: 6. CDR1 and CDR2 (germline): SNHLY, FYNNEI. This CDR3 is CASSDRSGATDTQYF. The CDR3 DNA follows: TGTGCCAGCAGTGATCGGAGCGGGGCGACAGATACGCAGTATTTT.

This clone was recorded a few times. V and J are TRBV7-6 and TRBJ2-7; 9 bases map to TRBD2. In germline, CDR1 is SGHVS, CDR2 FNYEAQ. The V gene end was trimmed by 4 bases and the J gene end by 4 bases; junction bases not matched to a gene: 20. The CDR3 is 19 amino acids. CDR3 coding DNA: TGTGCCAGCAGCTCCTCAGGGCTAGCGGGACTACACTCAGGGTACGAGCAGTACTTC. It translates to CASSSSGLAGLHSGYEQYF.

The J gene is TRBJ1-1, the V gene TRBV30, with D unclear. This CDR3 is 14 amino acids long. Germline CDR1 is GTSNPN and CDR2 is SVGIG (reference sequence). V gave up 3 bases and J gave up 1 base, with 12 bases separating them. CDR3 DNA: TGTGCCTGGAGGAGGAACCCGAGGAACACTGAAGCTTTCTTT. Translation: CAWRRNPRNTEAFF.

The chain links TRBV6-6 to TRBJ1-5; maybe TRBD1 (5 bases). The germline gives CDR1 MNHNY, CDR2 SVGAGI (reference sequence). V gave up 6 bases and J gave up 3 bases, with 12 bases separating them. The CDR3 runs to 14 residues. In DNA form, the CDR3 reads TGTGCCAGCAGAGACGGGGGGAACAATCAGCCCCAGCATTTT. It translates to CASRDGGNNQPQHF.

This chain's CDR3 is CASSLRVGTGGLYGYTF. The DNA of the CDR3 is TGTGCCAGCAGTTTAAGGGTGGGGACAGGGGGCCTCTATGGCTACACCTTC. The chain is built from TRBV28 and TRBJ1-2, with TRBD1 matching over 12 bases. Germline V gives CDR1 MDHEN, CDR2 SYDVKM. This CDR3 is built from 17 residues. The J segment lost 4 bases and the V segment lost 2 bases, leaving 8 bases of the junction unmatched.

The chain joins TRBV5-5 to TRBJ2-3, with D perhaps TRBD1 (5 bases). V gave up 0 bases and J gave up 1 base, with 12 bases separating them. CDR1 SGHKS and CDR2 YYEKEE come from the germline V gene (reference sequence). This CDR3 is built from 16 residues. The CDR3 DNA follows: TGTGCCAGCAGCTTGGCCAGGGTTTCCGGCACAGATACGCAGTATTTT. It yields the protein CASSLARVSGTDTQYF.

The CDR3 DNA reads TGTGCCAGTAGTATTGGTACAGGTGTTTCCTACGAGCAGTACTTC. As protein: CASSIGTGVSYEQYF. The chain combines TRBV19 with TRBJ2-7, with a weak D call TRBD1 (5 bases). Trimming left V 3 bases short and J 1 base short, with 13 bases between. CDR1 LNHDA and CDR2 SQIVND come from the germline V gene (reference sequence). The CDR3 covers 15 residues.

The rearrangement joins TRBV4-1 to TRBJ1-5, with D possibly matching TRBD1 (5 bases). The CDR3 runs to 17 residues. V lost 0 bases and J 1 base, leaving 13 bases between the germline ends. CDR1 is MGHRA, CDR2 YSYEKL, per germline. CDR3 in amino acids: CASSQDLLRGSNQPQHF. The DNA for the CDR3 is TGCGCCAGCAGCCAAGATCTTCTCCGGGGGAGCAATCAGCCCCAGCATTTT.

Judged by abundance, this clone is medium-sized. The genes are TRBV6-1 and TRBJ2-3; 12 nucleotides line up with TRBD2. CDR1 and CDR2 from the germline V gene are MNHNS and SASEGT. The CDR3 has 15 residues. With V trimmed by 4 bases and J by 1 base, 0 bases remained unmatched. The CDR3 DNA is TGTGCCAGCAGTGGACTAGCGGGGGGCACAGATACGCAGTATTTT. Amino acids: CASSGLAGGTDTQYF.

This clone was picked up one time. The chain combines TRBV6-5 with TRBJ2-7; TRBD1 might be the D (6 bases). V dropped 2 bases and J dropped 0 bases, with 11 bases sitting between them. The CDR3 consists of 15 residues. Germline CDR1 MNHEY, CDR2 SVGAGI. CDR3 region: CASSYQGFSSYEQYF. The DNA of the CDR3 is TGTGCCAGCAGTTACCAGGGGTTCTCCTCCTACGAGCAGTACTTC.

V and J are TRBV7-8 and TRBJ2-1; possibly TRBD1 for D (6 bases). The CDR3 is 15 residues long. Germline loops: CDR1 SGHVS, CDR2 FQNEAQ. V was pared by 2 bases and J by 2 bases, with 10 bases between. The CDR3 DNA is TGTGCCAGCAGCTTACAGGGGTCCCCCTACAATGAGCAGTTCTTC. This gives the protein CASSLQGSPYNEQFF.